The T cell receptor beta chain described here comes from a study of blood T cell repertoires in COVID-19 (dated by TCRdb to about 2020). Regarding the research as a whole: Samples from collaborators originated in the United States, Italy and Spain and spanned both the acute and convalescent phases of COVID-19. The samples were drawn from two sources: the first 160 participants of the ongoing ImmuneRACE study, and fewer than 1,500 subjects contributed by 6 global collaborators. The repertoires were made available in a free public database intended to serve as a resource for research on the immune response to SARS-CoV-2. The dataset comprised deeply sampled blood TCRbeta repertoires from subjects exposed to, actively infected with, or recovered from COVID-19. HLA class I and class II types, where available, came from metadata supplied by the sample provider rather than from assay-based typing. Sample metadata almost always included a de-identified subject ID, COVID-19 status, age in years and sex. The prospective study material was composed of cDNA or gDNA derived from T cells, B-cell-depleted T cells, or PBMCs. Paper-wide results and their limitations: How much clinical and demographic metadata was included differed by source and by participant, and the metadata was provided uncurated.

A word on this clone: Its antigen specificity is not known. Within one base of it there is no much larger clone, and no base qualities were kept.

According to the germline V gene (reference sequence), CDR1 reads LNHDA and CDR2 reads SQIVND. The V end loses 1 base and the J end loses 6 bases, and a stretch of 28 bases separates them. The cysteine opens and the phenylalanine closes a CDR3 of 20 amino acids. Only CDR3 DNA remains: 60 bases, in frame from the first base. One collaborating source in Seattle enrolled patients during active infection and followed them longitudinally through the course of disease. The collaborating institutions used their own protocols to collect whole blood in K2EDTA tubes. For TCRbeta analysis, collaborator samples were shipped as frozen whole blood, as isolated PBMCs, or as DNA extracted from either sample type. The immunoSEQ Assay, a bias-controlled multiplex PCR, was used to amplify TCRbeta CDR3 regions from genomic DNA. As for the authors' bioinformatics: Within the assay, amplification of reference gene primers was used to estimate how many nucleated cells each sample contained. Sequence reads were collapsed and filtered to measure the absolute abundance of every unique TCRbeta CDR3 rearrangement. For each sample, productive Simpson clonality was calculated as the square root of Simpson's diversity index over productive rearrangements. TCRdb retrieved this table from immuneACCESS and kept in-frame rearrangements only. Not all clones are present; in checked studies, unresolved V genes account for under half, and no reason is known for the remainder. V, J and clone size reflect that table, while D and trimming were determined from the DNA. Across this sample there are about 280,000 clones, with approximately 91% seen only once. The ten largest make up about 11% of the sample.

Material for sequencing was peripheral blood. The TCR comes from a woman younger than 45 with COVID-19, enrolled during active disease. This chain is built from TRBV19 and TRBJ1-5; perhaps TRBD1 is the D gene, with 6 bases matching. The bases read TGTGCCAGTAGTATAGTTCTGGGTGAGGGACACTATCCGGGCGGTCAGCCCCAGCATTTT. Translated, this is CASSIVLGEGHYPGGQPQHF.